This T cell receptor (beta chain) was sequenced for a study of long-term antiretroviral therapy in people with HIV. General study results and limits: Those clones which expanded before ART made up the dominant part of the repertoire at all time points. Sampling of blood ran from about 2003 to 2017, and older ART regimens were possibly in use.

Inclusion required at least two post-ART and at least one pre-ART PBMC samples. In regard to this clone: Its specificity is not known.

Germline values: CDR1 SNHLY, CDR2 FYNNEI. V lost 5 bases to trimming and J lost 1 base, with 11 bases between them. The CDR3 has 14 residues. Samples were assayed with immunoSEQ v3.0 at survey level. Clones were sequenced by immunoSEQ multiplex PCR, and TCRdb holds only the in-frame ones, with some missing. The sample consists of more than 20,000 clones, less than 85% of them appearing once. The rearrangement uses TRBV2 and TRBJ2-5; D is possibly TRBD1 (5 bases). Sequencing used unsorted PBMCs, obtained roughly 21 months before starting antiretroviral therapy. The receptor was derived from a woman between 40 and 55 years old with HIV. In DNA form, the CDR3 reads TGTGCCAGCAGTCGGCGGACACCCCAAGAGACCCAGTACTTC. Its translation: CASSRRTPQETQYF. Full variable domain (missing parts from reference TRBV2 and TRBJ2-5): EPEVTQTPSHQVTQMGQEVILRCVPISNHLYFYWYRQILGQKVEFLVSFYNNEISEKSEIFDDQFSVERPDGSNFTLKIRSTKLEDSAMYFCASSRRTPQETQYFGPGTRLLVL.